The clone carrying this TCR beta chain was seen only a few times. Its antigen is as yet unknown. The donors, aged roughly 6 to 90, were healthy Caucasians from Russia. This sample was included in a study of blood T cells in healthy people across ages. Across the whole study: Template switching caught about one barcoded beta molecule for each two T cells.

Study outcomes and limitations: Whereas aged donors had fewer naive CD4+ cells, long-lived donors had more of them and higher diversity. Investigators treated diversity estimates from one million T cells as underestimates.

The use of a sample-barcoded 5' primer and a J-beta primer mix characterized a second PCR of about 7 to 12 cycles. One entry per CDR3 protein results from TCRdb running MiXCR on the 5' RACE reads. The data show about 1.8 million distinct CDR3 sequences, with around half seen just once and approximately 2.1% held by the top ten. The CDR3 length is 13 residues. Germline loops: CDR1 PRHDT, CDR2 FYEKMQ (reference sequence). This clonotype originated in a woman in her thirties or forties in good health. Specimen: blood. This sequence joins TRBV13 and TRBJ2-4, with TRBD1 identical over 7 bases. The J call may be wrong; the DNA end is better matched by TRBJ2-7. The CDR3 sequence: CASSGRDRDEQYF. Here the CDR3 DNA reads TGTGCCAGCAGCGGCCGTGACAGGGACGAGCAGTACTTC.